The rows below give T cell receptor beta chains drawn from one sample of a study of chemoradiotherapy in HPV16-positive cancers. The repertoire was sequenced with immunoSEQ multiplex PCR; TCRdb's copy has only in-frame clones and lacks some. The sample contains around 30,000 clones, nearly 90% of which appear only once. Here the sequenced sample was blood, taken from a patient who underwent chemoradiotherapy. Every receptor here comes from a human donor with HPV-associated anogenital cancer. Both conserved end residues are trimmed from each CDR3. Clone sizes are given selectively: once, few, many, or a class where the clone is expanded.

V	size	CDR3
TRBV21-1	.	ASSGVYNEQF
TRBV15	.	ATSRGGTGRTYEQY
TRBV11-2	.	ASSLDNRVGYAF
TRBV29-1	once	SATPAGPNYGYT
TRBV2	.	ASKLAGETQY
TRBV7-2	.	ASSLRGAGQPQH
TRBV5-1	.	ASSSIQENTEAF
TRBV19	.	ASNYGRNTGELF
TRBV2	.	ASSSLGGALTTEAF
TRBV5-8	few	ASRLGPGQGDYIAHEQY
TRBV19	few	ASSPLAVASTDTQY
TRBV2	.	ASSEAGAGETQY
TRBV18	.	ASSQWGPGQSTYEQY
TRBV18	.	ASSSTAGAPLH
TRBV11-2	.	ASSFGTGQAYEQY
TRBV7-6	once	ASSPSIGAGSYEQY
TRBV5-4	once	ASSSGAGYNEQF
TRBV30	.	AWEHLNYEQY
TRBV30	once	AWSVSGRTEAF
TRBV29-1	few	SVGVGGNEQF
TRBV20-1	.	SGLGNYGYT
TRBV29-1	.	SVERVSAGEQF
TRBV5-8	.	ASTLPNPYEQY
TRBV4-2	.	ASSQVGGKNEQF
TRBV4-1	.	ASRRAGGNTEAF
TRBV19	.	ASKGRTATDTQY
TRBV11-3	once	ASSLGQGEAF
TRBV5-4	once	ASSLGAVLNTEAF
TRBV5-1	few	ASSRSVGSNTEAF
TRBV6-5	few	ASSRTSPYNEQF
TRBV4-2	.	ASSLYWGGAENTIY
TRBV5-1	.	ASSRDSTYGYT
TRBV29-1	.	SVETSGQTKETQY
TRBV30	.	AWGTLEQF
TRBV19	once	ATNAPAHQPPRNTIY
TRBV7-8	once	ASSLLRDRGVETQY
TRBV28	.	ASSLLAGGRNTGELF
TRBV6-1	once	ASSGRQGGAEKLF
TRBV7-9	once	ASSLEGMNTEAF
TRBV6-5	.	ASSPLSRGNEQF
TRBV9	.	ASSTPTGNTGELF
TRBV4-3	.	ASSQVTSAPATDTQY
TRBV4-3	.	ASSQLQGGSYEQY
TRBV5-1	.	ASSLPSDTQY
TRBV18	few	ASSPPLSGGAWETQY
TRBV19	few	ASSPTGGAPSTDTQY
TRBV7-3	.	ASSLTVAARDNEQF
TRBV9	few	ASSPGNTIY
TRBV5-5	few	ASRRSTGTSGRAAYEQY
TRBV5-1	.	ASSPDRDNYGYT
TRBV19	.	ASRRTGSPTYEQY
TRBV5-4	.	ATGVGSSYEQY